This T cell receptor (beta chain) was found in a study of T cells after yellow fever vaccination. This clonotype was seen more than once but under ten times. At one end the junction does not follow the germline gene, possibly because of a read error. Germline values: CDR1 SGHNT, CDR2 YYREEE (reference sequence). CDR3 length equals 14 residues. TCRdb re-analysed the 5' RACE reads in MiXCR, keeping a single row per CDR3 protein. The sample consists of 300,000 or so distinct CDR3 sequences, roughly 6.8% of them appearing once. The sequences come from PBMCs, collected about 49 days after the first yellow fever vaccination. The rearrangement joins TRBV5-4 to TRBJ1-1; tentatively, D is TRBD1 (5 bases). The clonotype comes from a man between 18 and 35 years old who received the YFV17D yellow fever vaccine. CDR3 amino acids: CASRLGQGNTEAFF. In DNA form, the CDR3 reads TGTGCCAGCAGATTGGGGCAGGGGAACACTGAAGCTTTCTTT.